A few counts support the clone carrying this T cell receptor beta chain. The antigen is undetermined. Assay: immunoSEQ multiplex PCR; the TCRdb copy retains only in-frame clones and omits some. The sample contains more than 95,000 clones, about 86% of which appear only once. The data originate from a study of T cell responses to AZD1222 COVID-19 vaccine. V was pared by 7 bases and J by 5 bases, with 11 bases of the junction left unmatched. The CDR3 is made up of 15 amino acids. Germline loops: CDR1 SGHTA, CDR2 FQGNSA. The study, taken as a whole, reports: Among the donors, most were white British and more were female, and clonal diversity was possibly underestimated. After the peak T cell response, and only then, were repertoires sampled.

Second-dose recipients at about 4 or about 12 weeks were treated as one pooled group. The clonotype was recovered from an adult who received the AZD1222 COVID-19 vaccine. V usage is TRBV7-2 and J usage is TRBJ1-2; TRBD1 agrees at 9 bases. This sample comprised peripheral blood, obtained 28 days after the second AZD1222 dose. The CDR3 DNA follows: TGTGCCAGCACCTTGGGGACAGGGAGCTTTTATGGCTACACCTTC. Translated: CASTLGTGSFYGYTF.